This passage covers 32 T cell receptor beta chains from one sample sequenced in a study of blood T cell repertoires in COVID-19. TCRdb keeps only in-frame clones here, not all; method: immunoSEQ multiplex PCR. The sample has over 150,000 clones, around nine tenths seen once. The sequencing sample was made of peripheral blood. These receptors were collected from a middle-aged man with COVID-19, enrolled during active disease.

This clone was detected only a few times. The chain uses TRBV27 and TRBJ1-1; possibly TRBD1 for D (5 bases). V lost 0 bases and J lost 3, with 11 bases in between. The CDR3 length is 15 residues. Looked up from germline, CDR1 is MNHEY and CDR2 is SMNVEV (reference sequence). The CDR3, as DNA: TGTGCCAGCAGTTTATCAAGGAGGGGAGACACTGAAGCTTTCTTT. Amino acid sequence: CASSLSRRGDTEAFF.

The chain employs TRBV15 and TRBJ2-2, with D perhaps TRBD2 (5 bases). The germline V gene encodes CDR1 LNHNV and CDR2 YYDKDF (reference sequence). The V and J ends lost 1 base and 3 bases respectively, with 12 bases between them. The CDR3 spans 16 residues. The chain's CDR3 is CATSRVGLRDTGELFF. CDR3 sequence (DNA): TGTGCCACCAGCAGAGTTGGGTTGAGGGACACCGGGGAGCTGTTTTTT.

V usage is TRBV6-5 and J usage is TRBJ2-7; 11 bases line up with TRBD2. The length of the CDR3 is 15 residues. J was trimmed by 2 bases and V by 7 bases; bases with no gene match: 7. Germline V gene lookup returns CDR1 MNHEY and CDR2 SVGAGI. DNA of the CDR3: TGTGCCAGCATCCCAAGACTAGCGGGGACCTACGAGCAGTACTTC. Translated, it gives CASIPRLAGTYEQYF.

This chain uses TRBV30 with TRBJ1-5; D gene unclear. Trimming left V 0 bases short and J 2 bases short, with 11 bases between. The germline CDR1 and CDR2 sequences are GTSNPN and SVGIG (reference sequence). The CDR3 length is 15 residues. Here the CDR3 reads CAWSVESRGNQPQHF. CDR3 in DNA: TGTGCCTGGAGTGTTGAGTCCCGGGGCAATCAGCCCCAGCATTTT.

The chain combines TRBV2 with TRBJ2-1; 7 bases agree with TRBD2. The CDR3 is 15 amino acids. Germline CDR1 reads SNHLY; CDR2 reads FYNNEI. J was trimmed by 5 bases and V by 7 bases; bases with no gene match: 11. The CDR3 spells CASIGLREGDNEQFF. As DNA, the CDR3 is TGTGCCAGCATCGGATTGAGGGAGGGTGACAATGAGCAGTTCTTC.

Only one count was recorded for this clone. This chain uses TRBV3-1 (or the pseudogene TRBV3-2) with TRBJ2-3, with D uncertain. The V gene lost 1 base and the J gene lost 3 bases, with 11 bases spanning the gap. This CDR3 is 15 amino acids long. Germline-derived CDR1 and CDR2 are LGHDT and YNNKEL (reference sequence). In DNA form, the CDR3 reads TGTGCCAGCAGCCAAGGTTGGCAGAAGACAGATACGCAGTATTTT. This codes for CASSQGWQKTDTQYF.

The V call is TRBV13, the J call TRBJ2-7; weak D call: TRBD2 (6 bases). The CDR3 has 13 amino acids. Germline V lookup: CDR1 PRHDT, CDR2 FYEKMQ (reference sequence). V lost 5 bases and J lost 6, with 14 bases in between. CDR3 loop: CASSPIGTPEQYF. The CDR3 DNA follows: TGTGCCAGCAGCCCAATCGGGACTCCCGAGCAGTACTTC.

The rearrangement links TRBV5-4 to TRBJ2-7; 8 nucleotides align to TRBD2. Trimming took 4 bases from V and 3 from J; bases not matched to a gene: 6. Germline values: CDR1 SGHNT, CDR2 YYREEE (reference sequence). CDR3 size: 14 residues. The CDR3 loop is CASSREGGVYEQYF. In nucleotides, the CDR3 is TGTGCCAGCAGCCGGGAGGGGGGCGTCTACGAGCAGTACTTC.

The genes are TRBV21-1 and TRBJ2-1; whether TRBD2, the table's D call, matches the DNA was not checked. TRBV21-1 is assigned pseudogene status. CDR3 length: 18 residues. As DNA, the CDR3 is TGTGCCAGCAGCCAACTTAGCGGCCAGACAAGCTCCTACAATGAGCAGTTCTTC. Translation gives CASSQLSGQTSSYNEQFF.

V gene TRBV7-2 combines with J gene TRBJ2-6; 7 bases fit TRBD1. Trimming removed 10 bases from V and 0 bases from J; junction bases left unmatched: 9. The length of the CDR3 is 16 residues. Germline V CDR1 and CDR2: SGHTA, FQGNSA. This chain's CDR3 is CATRTGPNSGANVLTF. CDR3 sequence (DNA): TGTGCCACTCGGACAGGTCCTAACTCTGGGGCCAACGTCCTGACTTTC.

Only one count was recorded for this clone. As DNA, the CDR3 is TGTGCCACCACAGGACAGGCTAAAACCCAAGGATCCGAGCAGTACTTC. The encoded protein is CATTGQAKTQGSEQYF. The V gene is TRBV6-6, the J gene TRBJ2-7; 7 bases agree with TRBD1. CDR3 size: 16 residues. V shed 10 bases and J 6 bases; nucleotides not matched to a gene: 21. The V gene's germline CDR1 is MNHNY and CDR2 SVGAGI (reference sequence).

The chain recombines TRBV5-6 with TRBJ2-3, with 15 bases aligning to TRBD2. V gave up 4 bases and J gave up 3 bases; unmatched junction bases: 6. This CDR3 region has 17 residues. The V gene's germline CDR1 is SGHDT and CDR2 YYEEEE. The CDR3 region is CASSPPGLAGGTDTQYF. The CDR3 DNA sequence: TGTGCCAGCAGCCCTCCGGGACTAGCGGGAGGTACAGATACGCAGTATTTT. The entire variable domain, with the rest obtained from reference TRBV5-6 and TRBJ2-3, is as follows: DAGVTQSPTHLIKTRGQQVTLRCSPKSGHDTVSWYQQALGQGPQFIFQYYEEEERQRGNFPDRFSGHQFPNYSSELNVNALLLGDSALYLCASSPPGLAGGTDTQYFGPGTRLTVL.

The V and J genes are TRBV3-1 (or the pseudogene TRBV3-2) and TRBJ1-5, with 8 bases aligning to TRBD1. Germline V gives CDR1 LGHDT, CDR2 YNNKEL (reference sequence). The CDR3 has 15 residues. V trimming: 0 bases; J trimming: 7 bases; junction bases outside the gene matches: 5. CDR3 DNA sequence: TGTGCCAGCAGCCAAGATTCAGGGGGCAGGCAGCCCCAGCATTTT. This gives the protein CASSQDSGGRQPQHF.

This sequence joins TRBV7-9 and TRBJ1-3; no firm D call. There are 12 residues in the CDR3. Trimming took off 4 bases at V and 4 bases at J, with 5 bases between the two ends. Germline V gene data show CDR1 as SEHNR and CDR2 as FQNEAQ (reference sequence). Written as DNA, the CDR3 is TGTGCCAGCAGCTCTGCGGGAAACACCATATATTTT. Translating gives CASSSAGNTIYF.

The rearrangement uses TRBV9 and TRBJ2-1; 7 bases agree with TRBD2. The CDR3 spans 15 residues. V was pared by 1 base and J by 9 bases, with 10 bases of the junction left unmatched. The germline CDR1 and CDR2 sequences are SGDLS and YYNGEE. The CDR3 is CASSVQSRGESEQFF. Here the CDR3 DNA reads TGTGCCAGCAGCGTACAGAGTCGGGGGGAAAGTGAGCAGTTCTTC.

The chain links TRBV5-8 to TRBJ2-3, with TRBD1 identical over 7 bases. CDR1 SGHTS and CDR2 YDEGEE come from the germline V gene. Trimming cost V 4 bases and J 4 bases; bases outside gene matches: 3. The CDR3 is made up of 13 amino acids. DNA of the CDR3: TGTGCCAGCAGCCGAACAGGGGCAGATACGCAGTATTTT. It is translated as CASSRTGADTQYF.

The CDR3 DNA reads TGCGCCACCCAGGCGGGGTACAGGGGGCATGGCGGGGAGCTGTTTTTT. Encoded protein: CATQAGYRGHGGELFF. This chain uses TRBV5-1 with TRBJ2-2, with 9 bases fitting TRBD1. The J segment lost 7 bases and the V segment lost 9 bases, leaving 16 bases of the junction unmatched. Germline loops: CDR1 SGHRS, CDR2 YFSETQ. The CDR3 is 16 residues long.

This chain joins TRBV5-4 and TRBJ2-7, with TRBD1 identical over 7 bases. V lost 4 bases and J lost 3; bases outside the gene matches: 4. Looked up from germline, CDR1 is SGHNT and CDR2 is YYREEE (reference sequence). The CDR3 has 13 residues. The DNA of the CDR3 is TGTGCCAGCAGCCACAGGGGCGACTACGAGCAGTACTTC. Translation gives CASSHRGDYEQYF.

V usage is TRBV7-2 and J usage is TRBJ2-3; the D gene is possibly TRBD2 (5 bases). Trimming cost V 1 base and J 0 bases, with 11 bases left between them. The V gene's germline CDR1 is SGHTA and CDR2 FQGNSA. This CDR3 is 16 amino acids long. The CDR3: CASSLDLAASTDTQYF. The CDR3 nucleotides are TGTGCCAGCAGCTTAGATCTAGCTGCTAGCACAGATACGCAGTATTTT.

This chain uses TRBV11-2 with TRBJ2-2; 9 bases line up with TRBD1. This CDR3 spans 16 amino acids. The germline V gene encodes CDR1 SGHAT and CDR2 FQNNGV. Trimming removed 5 bases from V and 0 bases from J; junction bases left unmatched: 4. This chain's CDR3 is CASSIRQGANTGELFF. CDR3 DNA sequence: TGTGCCAGCAGCATCAGACAGGGGGCGAACACCGGGGAGCTGTTTTTT.

This rearrangement joins TRBV6-5 to TRBJ2-1, with 8 nucleotides matching TRBD1. Germline CDR1 MNHEY, CDR2 SVGAGI. After removal of 4 bases from V and 3 bases from J, the junction contained 2 bases not matched to a gene. The CDR3 spans 14 residues. Here the CDR3 reads CASSWGQDYNEQFF. DNA for the CDR3: TGTGCCAGCAGTTGGGGACAGGACTACAATGAGCAGTTCTTC.

The chain has TRBV7-2 and TRBJ1-2, with D unresolved. V lost 7 bases and J lost 1, with 7 bases in between. The germline gives CDR1 SGHTA, CDR2 FQGNSA. The CDR3 has 12 residues. The CDR3 loop reads CASMFLNYGYTF. DNA for the CDR3: TGTGCCAGCATGTTCCTTAACTATGGCTACACCTTC.

The chain links TRBV5-1 to TRBJ2-2, with D maybe TRBD1 (6 bases). V was cut by 4 bases and J by 4 bases, with 11 bases left in between. Germline values: CDR1 SGHRS, CDR2 YFSETQ. CDR3 length equals 14 residues. CDR3 in amino acids: CASSGTGFTGELFF. The CDR3 DNA reads as TGCGCCAGCAGCGGAACAGGGTTCACCGGGGAGCTGTTTTTT. Complete variable domain (other parts from reference TRBV5-1 and TRBJ2-2): KAGVTQTPRYLIKTRGQQVTLSCSPISGHRSVSWYQQTPGQGLQFLFEYFSETQRNKGNFPGRFSGRQFSNSRSEMNVSTLELGDSALYLCASSGTGFTGELFFGEGSRLTVL.

This rearrangement joins TRBV27 to TRBJ1-4; 10 nucleotides match TRBD1. This CDR3 has 15 residues. Per germline, CDR1 MNHEY and CDR2 SMNVEV (reference sequence). The V and J ends lost 8 bases and 7 bases, in that order; junction bases with no gene match: 10. The CDR3 loop reads CASGQGDRPFEKLFF. The DNA of the CDR3 is TGTGCCAGCGGACAGGGGGATCGACCTTTTGAAAAACTGTTTTTT.

This chain joins TRBV29-1 and TRBJ1-2; the match to TRBD1 covers 8 bases. After removal of 7 bases from V and 4 bases from J, the junction contained 2 bases not matched to a gene. The germline CDR1 and CDR2 sequences are SQVTM and ANQGSEA. The CDR3 is 11 amino acids. The CDR3, as DNA: TGCAGCGCTGGGACAGGCTATGGCTACACCTTC. Encoded protein: CSAGTGYGYTF.

This clone showed up just a few times. V gene TRBV14 combines with J gene TRBJ1-2, with D possibly matching TRBD1 (5 bases). V shed 1 base and J shed 5 bases, with 11 bases lying between them. The CDR3 spans 14 residues. CDR1 is SGHDN and CDR2 is FVKESK in the germline V gene. As DNA, the CDR3 is TGTGCCAGCAGCCAAGGGGACTGGAGGTATGGCTACACCTTC. Amino acids: CASSQGDWRYGYTF.

This chain uses TRBV29-1 with TRBJ2-3; D remains ambiguous. Germline-derived CDR1 and CDR2 are SQVTM and ANQGSEA. The CDR3 runs to 13 residues. V was clipped by 3 bases and J by 2 bases, with 9 bases between them. This CDR3 is CSVDAESTDTQYF. The DNA of the CDR3 is TGCAGCGTTGACGCGGAGTCCACAGATACGCAGTATTTT.

V gene TRBV7-9 combines with J gene TRBJ1-3; possible D gene TRBD1, 5 bases. Germline CDR1 and CDR2: SEHNR and FQNEAQ (reference sequence). This CDR3 has 12 residues. V lost 10 bases to trimming and J lost 1 base, with 8 bases between them. The CDR3 sequence is CAIRGSGNTIYF. The CDR3 bases are TGTGCCATACGGGGGTCTGGAAACACCATATATTTT.

V gene TRBV15 combines with J gene TRBJ2-1, with TRBD1 as a possible D gene (5 bases). This CDR3 contains 16 residues. Trimming cost V 4 bases and J 4 bases, with 17 bases left between them. Germline CDR1 LNHNV, CDR2 YYDKDF (reference sequence). The CDR3 region is CATSTGPVGAYNEQFF. The CDR3 bases are TGTGCCACCAGCACAGGGCCGGTAGGGGCTTACAATGAGCAGTTCTTC. Together with reference TRBV15 and TRBJ2-1, the CDR3 gives the full variable domain: DAMVIQNPRYQVTQFGKPVTLSCSQTLNHNVMYWYQQKSSQAPKLLFHYYDKDFNNEADTPDNFQSRRPNTSFCFLDIRSPGLGDTAMYLCATSTGPVGAYNEQFFGPGTRLTVL.

The chain carries TRBV19 and TRBJ2-7; no firm D call. Germline CDR1 and CDR2: LNHDA and SQIVND (reference sequence). Trimming stripped 1 base from V and 0 bases from J, with 4 bases between. CDR3 length: 13 amino acids. CDR3 in amino acids: CASSIALSYEQYF. CDR3 DNA sequence: TGTGCCAGTAGTATAGCTCTCTCCTACGAGCAGTACTTC.

The chain joins TRBV4-1 to TRBJ2-2; 10 nucleotides align to TRBD1. The ends lost 1 base at V and 7 bases at J; junction bases unmatched: 3. Germline V gives CDR1 MGHRA, CDR2 YSYEKL. The CDR3 spans 15 residues. DNA for the CDR3: TGCGCCAGCAGCCAAGGACAGGGGGCGGGCGGGGAGCTGTTTTTT. Translating gives CASSQGQGAGGELFF.

CDR3 DNA sequence: TGTGCCAGCAGCCCTGGAAGGGGGGGCGGTGAAAAACTGTTTTTT. Encoded protein: CASSPGRGGGEKLFF. The chain carries TRBV7-9 and TRBJ1-4, with a possible D match to TRBD1 (6 bases). The ends were cut back, 5 bases at V and 7 bases at J, with 17 bases in the middle. The germline V gene encodes CDR1 SEHNR and CDR2 FQNEAQ (reference sequence). The CDR3 loop spans 15 amino acids.